The T cell receptor beta chain described here comes from a study of T cell repertoires in cytomegalovirus infection. Study at large: HLA-C-restricted CMV epitopes, recently identified, and well-studied HLA-B-restricted ones were used by the study. Based on public TCR beta signatures, there were indications of CMV infection and of a matching HLA type.

Study results and caveats: HLA-C-restricted CMV clonotypes gave the most frequent clonotype in two of eight donors. The cumulative frequency of public TCR beta families identified carriers of CMV plus the relevant HLA.

Points on this clonotype: The antigen remains unidentified.

TCRdb passed the reads through MiXCR, listing each CDR3 protein once. In the table there are approximately 1,000,000 distinct CDR3 sequences, roughly 31% of which are singletons. The clonotype originates from a human donor in good health (CMV status not recorded). Some clones in this sample may be carry-over from other donors' samples. The sample was cultured CD8+ T cells from PBMCs, taken from culture after CMV antigen stimulation.

This CDR3 reads CSAPGLSGTGELFF. The CDR3 DNA is TGCAGCGCGCCGGGACTAAGCGGCACCGGGGAGCTGTTTTTT. V and J are TRBV20-1 and TRBJ2-2; TRBD2 agrees at 7 bases. The CDR3 is made up of 14 amino acids. CDR1 DFQATT and CDR2 SNEGSKA come from the germline V gene (reference sequence).